The clone carrying this T cell receptor beta chain was observed a handful of times. Its antigen is unidentified. The CDR3 covers 18 residues. Per the germline V gene, CDR1 is SEHNR and CDR2 is FQNEAQ (reference sequence). V shed 4 bases and J 0 bases; nucleotides not matched to a gene: 8. The data were obtained in a study of T-cell reconstitution after alpha-beta-depleted transplantation in children. Unique molecular identifiers tagged the TCRbeta library. MiXCR, run by TCRdb on the PCR reads, gives a single entry per CDR3 protein. The sample includes 200,000 to 250,000 distinct CDR3 sequences, around 7.8% seen only once; the top ten take 6.3%. Study results and limitations: Reportedly, roughly two months post-transplant, alpha-beta T cells arose from several hundred expanded graft clones.

The sequencing here drew on PBMCs, mostly from graft donor cells, taken 180 days after TCRalphabeta/CD19-depleted stem cell transplant. This receptor was identified in a male patient younger than 18 who had a stem cell transplant for acute lymphoblastic leukemia, so the T cells may come from the graft donor. J is TRBJ2-1 and V is TRBV7-9; 11 bases are shared with TRBD2. The CDR3 DNA sequence: TGTGCCAGCAGCTCCCACGGACTAGCGGGCGGCTCCTACAATGAGCAGTTCTTC. Its protein product is CASSSHGLAGGSYNEQFF.